This section outlines one T cell receptor beta chain sequence together with its context. Its antigen is not identified. The CDR3 is 16 residues long. Germline assignment: CDR1 KGHSH and CDR2 LQKENI. The V gene lost 3 bases and the J gene lost 6 bases, with 18 bases spanning the gap. Use of 60 Vbeta and 13 Jbeta primers characterized the PCR. Profiling relied on immunoSEQ multiplex PCR, and the TCRdb table lists in-frame clones only, not all of them. This table has about 96,000 clones, roughly 80% appearing once. This sample stems from a study of cytomegalovirus exposure and HLA in healthy donors. Across the whole study: Prior work identified under 130 million unique TCR beta sequences in roughly 190 million T cells. General observations from the study: Altogether, more than 150 TCR beta chains were recorded as cytomegalovirus-associated. Most TCRs appeared rarely, but some public TCRs recurred in many donors.

The rearrangement uses TRBV18 and TRBJ2-1; D is possibly TRBD1 (6 bases). This receptor was identified in a man in his fifties in good health and CMV-seropositive. The sequencing input was PBMCs. Here the CDR3 reads CASSPNYDRRRNEQFF. The CDR3 DNA follows: TGTGCCAGCTCACCTAATTACGACAGGCGACGCAATGAGCAGTTCTTC.